This T cell receptor (beta chain) comes out of a study of tumor-infiltrating lymphocytes in primary liver carcinoma. The source of the blood RNA was unsorted whole blood, and germline DNA was extracted as well. TCR beta cDNA was made from around 460 ng total RNA with a constant-region primer. Three rounds of nested multiplex PCR with slightly modified ARM-PCR produced TCR beta libraries. TCRdb recomputed calls from the multiplex PCR reads with MiXCR, one row per CDR3 protein. The profile shows 330,000 or so distinct CDR3 sequences, almost 65% of them singletons. On this clonotype: A junction boundary mismatches the germline segment, possibly from a read error.

The TCR originated in a man between 35 and 55 years old with primary liver carcinoma and hepatitis B virus infection. Source material: peripheral blood.

The CDR3 sequence: CAGRGQMNIEAFF. The CDR3 coding sequence is TGTGCCGGCAGAGGACAGATGAACATTGAAGCTTTCTTT. The chain employs TRBV25-1 and TRBJ1-1; the D gene is possibly TRBD1 (6 bases). The CDR3 covers 13 residues. CDR1 is MGHDK, CDR2 SYGVNS, per germline.